A selection of T cell receptor beta chains follows, all from one sample in a study of blood T cell repertoires in COVID-19. Clones were sequenced by immunoSEQ multiplex PCR, and TCRdb holds only the in-frame ones, with some missing. This sample has about 140,000 clones, with 76% found just once. Sequenced input: peripheral blood. The receptor set was obtained from a man between 60 and 70 years old with acute or convalescent COVID-19. Each CDR3 is given with its conserved first and last residue. A D gene is named only where the DNA matches it firmly. Size is stated for part of the rows, as once, few or many counts, or as a class when the clone is expanded.

D | V | size | CDR3
TRBD1 | TRBV5-1 | - | CASSPGQAMETQYF
TRBD1 | TRBV7-8 | - | CASSFTGTGETDTQYF
TRBD2 | TRBV27 | - | CASSLTTSGSRDIQYF
TRBD1 | TRBV11-2 | - | CASSSVDRGIYNEQFF
- | TRBV3-1/TRBV3-2 | - | CASSPTGDSYNEQFF
- | TRBV5-6 | - | CASSIGGYEQYF
TRBD2 | TRBV29-1 | - | CSVEPAGVRREQYF
TRBD1 | TRBV15 | - | CATSRRTGVNEKLFF
- | TRBV18 | few | CASSRGVDSNEQFF
TRBD1 | TRBV10-3 | - | CAISGDRVRQPQHF
TRBD1 | TRBV6-5 | few | CASSSRGLEGYTF
- | TRBV12-3/TRBV12-4 | - | CASSLQNEKLFF
- | TRBV12-3/TRBV12-4 | - | CASRKAGEAFF
- | TRBV19 | - | CASSGRRYQETQYF
- | TRBV10-3 | many | CAITSGSSYEQYF
- | TRBV30 | - | CAWIQVPGNTIYF
TRBD1 | TRBV7-9 | once | CASSPRQGNYGYTF
TRBD2 | TRBV7-3 | - | CASSPRGTSGTDTQYF
TRBD1 | TRBV5-1 | few | CASSLGDRGGNTIYF
- | TRBV28 | once | CASSSQTTNYF
- | TRBV2 | - | CASSSGQYYGYTF
TRBD2 | TRBV5-4 | - | CASSPLPPGTSGKETQYF
- | TRBV6-1 | - | CASSDGQLSSYEQYF
- | TRBV19 | - | CASSSGFRTESGNTIYF
TRBD1 | TRBV29-1 | few | CSVETGYNEQFF
- | TRBV6-6 | - | CASTHGGARNQPQHF
- | TRBV24-1 | - | CATSDSLHTQYF
- | TRBV18 | - | CASSVAETDTQYF
TRBD1 | TRBV19 | - | CASSVGQGTDTQYF
- | TRBV29-1 | - | CSVDYRGLTDTQYF
- | TRBV9 | - | CASSDNQIEAFF
- | TRBV27 | - | CASSLQRASGYTF
TRBD2 | TRBV5-1 | medium-sized | CATKLAGGFDTQYF
TRBD1 | TRBV5-1 | - | CASSWTGSGELFF
TRBD1 | TRBV19 | - | CASATGGASGANVLTF
TRBD1 | TRBV14 | few | CASSQFWDRNYNEQFF
- | TRBV24-1 | - | CAVDRSYEQYF
TRBD1 | TRBV28 | few | CASSLLGTGGDTEAFF
TRBD2 | TRBV27 | - | CASRTSGMDEQYF
- | TRBV14 | - | CASSPLTVQVNEQYF
TRBD1 | TRBV7-9 | - | CASSLEGQVRYDTQYF
- | TRBV27 | - | CASSLVGGAHYEQYF